This T cell receptor beta chain emerged from a study of shared clonotypes between healthy human individuals. Overall study context: Each donor had three CD4 naive, three CD4 memory, two CD8 naive and one CD8 memory plate.

The test was conducted at deep level. Assay: immunoSEQ multiplex PCR; the TCRdb copy retains only in-frame clones and omits some. The sample shows 1.4 million to 1.5 million clones, 96% of them seen only once. Donation came from healthy HIV-negative adults that had no recent acute infections or vaccinations. Whole-study results and caveats: Memory subsets generally showed smaller estimated richness than naive subsets did.

The J segment lost 1 base and the V segment lost 1 base, leaving 4 bases of the junction unmatched. The CDR3 covers 15 residues. Per the germline V gene, CDR1 is SGHRS and CDR2 is YFSETQ. As for this clone: Antigen: not known.

This TCR was sampled from a man aged 25-40 years in good health. The rearrangement uses TRBV5-1 and TRBJ2-7; 8 bases match TRBD1. Sequencing input: naive CD4+ T cells sorted from blood. Indicated subset: CD45RA+ positively selected. CDR3 DNA sequence: TGCGCCAGCAGCTTGAAAACAGGGGGATCCTACGAGCAGTACTTC. This gives the protein CASSLKTGGSYEQYF.